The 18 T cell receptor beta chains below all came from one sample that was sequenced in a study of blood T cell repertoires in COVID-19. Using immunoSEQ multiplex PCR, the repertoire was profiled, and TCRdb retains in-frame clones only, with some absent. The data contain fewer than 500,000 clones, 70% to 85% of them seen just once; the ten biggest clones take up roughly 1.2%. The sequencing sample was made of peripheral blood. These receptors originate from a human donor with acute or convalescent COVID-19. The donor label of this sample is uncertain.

The CDR3 DNA is TGTGCCAGCAGGAGCGGATTCACAGATACGCAGTATTTT. Protein sequence: CASRSGFTDTQYF. The chain joins TRBV2 to TRBJ2-3, with a possible D match to TRBD2 (5 bases). The CDR3 is 13 residues long. Germline CDR1 and CDR2: SNHLY and FYNNEI. V lost 6 bases, J lost 2 bases, and 9 bases lay in between.

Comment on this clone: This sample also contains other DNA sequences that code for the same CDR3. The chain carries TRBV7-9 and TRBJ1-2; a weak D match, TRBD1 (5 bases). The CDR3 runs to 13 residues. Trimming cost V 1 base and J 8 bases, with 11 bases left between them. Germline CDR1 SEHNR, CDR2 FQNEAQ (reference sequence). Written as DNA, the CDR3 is TGTGCCAGCAGCTTAGAAGGGGCTGCGGGCTACACCTTC. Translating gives CASSLEGAAGYTF.

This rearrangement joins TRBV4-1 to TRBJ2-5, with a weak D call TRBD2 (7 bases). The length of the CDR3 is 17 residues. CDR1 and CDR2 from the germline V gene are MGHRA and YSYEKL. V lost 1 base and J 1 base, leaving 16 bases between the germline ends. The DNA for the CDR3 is TGCGCCAGCAGCCAAGGGGCAATCGGGGGGCCCCAAGAGACCCAGTACTTC. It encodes CASSQGAIGGPQETQYF.

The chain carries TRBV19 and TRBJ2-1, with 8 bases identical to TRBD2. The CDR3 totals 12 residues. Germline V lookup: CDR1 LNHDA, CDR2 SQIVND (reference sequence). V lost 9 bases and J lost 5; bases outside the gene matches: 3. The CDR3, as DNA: TGTGCCAGCGGGGGGGGGAACAATGAGCAGTTCTTC. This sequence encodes CASGGGNNEQFF. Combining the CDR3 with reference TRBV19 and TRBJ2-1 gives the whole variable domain DGGITQSPKYLFRKEGQNVTLSCEQNLNHDAMYWYRQDPGQGLRLIYYSQIVNDFQKGDIAEGYSVSREKKESFPLTVTSAQKNPTAFYLCASGGGNNEQFFGPGTRLTVL.

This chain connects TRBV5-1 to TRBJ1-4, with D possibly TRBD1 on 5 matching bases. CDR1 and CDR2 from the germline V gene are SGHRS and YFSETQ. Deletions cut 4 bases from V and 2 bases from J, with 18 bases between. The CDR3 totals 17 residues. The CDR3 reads CASSPTSGKGTNEKLFF. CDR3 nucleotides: TGCGCCAGCAGCCCAACCTCAGGGAAGGGGACTAATGAAAAACTGTTTTTT.

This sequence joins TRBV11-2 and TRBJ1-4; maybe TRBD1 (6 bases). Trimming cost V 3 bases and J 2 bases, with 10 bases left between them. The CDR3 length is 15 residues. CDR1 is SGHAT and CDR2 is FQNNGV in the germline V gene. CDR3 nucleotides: TGTGCCAGCAGCTTGGCCAGGGGTACTAATGAAAAACTGTTTTTT. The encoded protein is CASSLARGTNEKLFF.

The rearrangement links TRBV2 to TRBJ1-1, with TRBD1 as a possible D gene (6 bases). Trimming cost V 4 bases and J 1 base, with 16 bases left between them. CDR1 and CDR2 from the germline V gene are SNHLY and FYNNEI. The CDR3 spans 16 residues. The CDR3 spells CASSVQARGGNTEAFF. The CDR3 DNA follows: TGTGCCAGCAGTGTTCAGGCAAGGGGGGGGAACACTGAAGCTTTCTTT.

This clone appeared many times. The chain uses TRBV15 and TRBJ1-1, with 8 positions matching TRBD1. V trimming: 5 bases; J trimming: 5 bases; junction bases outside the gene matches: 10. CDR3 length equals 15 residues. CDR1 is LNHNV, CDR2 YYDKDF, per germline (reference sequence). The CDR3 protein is CATSSYDRGNTEAFF. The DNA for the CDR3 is TGTGCCACCAGCTCTTACGACAGGGGAAATACTGAAGCTTTCTTT.

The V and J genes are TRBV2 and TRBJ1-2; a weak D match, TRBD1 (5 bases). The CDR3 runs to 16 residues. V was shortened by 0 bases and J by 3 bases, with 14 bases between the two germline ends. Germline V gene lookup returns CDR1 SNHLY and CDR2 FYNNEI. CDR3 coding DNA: TGTGCCAGCAGTGAAGCGCAGGGTATAGTTTACTATGGCTACACCTTC. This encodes CASSEAQGIVYYGYTF.

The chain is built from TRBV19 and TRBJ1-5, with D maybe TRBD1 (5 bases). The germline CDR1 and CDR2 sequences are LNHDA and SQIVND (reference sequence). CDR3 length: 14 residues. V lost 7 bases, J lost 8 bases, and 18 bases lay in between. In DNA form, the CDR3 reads TGTGCCAGTACCAATCTCAGGGTCGGAGAGCCCCAGCATTTT. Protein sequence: CASTNLRVGEPQHF.

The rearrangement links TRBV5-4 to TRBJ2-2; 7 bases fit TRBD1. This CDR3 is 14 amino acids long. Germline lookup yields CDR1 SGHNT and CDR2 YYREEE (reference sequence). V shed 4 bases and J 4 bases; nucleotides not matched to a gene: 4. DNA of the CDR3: TGTGCCAGCAGCAAACAGGGGAGCACCGGGGAGCTGTTTTTT. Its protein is CASSKQGSTGELFF.

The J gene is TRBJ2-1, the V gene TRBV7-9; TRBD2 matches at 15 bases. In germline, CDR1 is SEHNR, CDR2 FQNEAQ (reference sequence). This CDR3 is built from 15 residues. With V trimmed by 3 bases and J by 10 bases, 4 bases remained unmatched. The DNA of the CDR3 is TGTGCCAGCAGCTTGGCCGGGACTAGCGGGAGGGAGCAGTTCTTC. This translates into CASSLAGTSGREQFF. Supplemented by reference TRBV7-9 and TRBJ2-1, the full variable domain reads DTGVSQNPRHKITKRGQNVTFRCDPISEHNRLYWYRQTLGQGPEFLTYFQNEAQLEKSRLLSDRFSAERPKGSFSTLEIQRTEQGDSAMYLCASSLAGTSGREQFFGPGTRLTVL.

The CDR3 DNA is TGTGCCAGCAAGGAGGGGGGGTATCAGCCCCAGCATTTT. Translation: CASKEGGYQPQHF. This chain links TRBV6-5 with TRBJ1-5, with D tentatively TRBD1 (6 bases). Per germline, CDR1 MNHEY and CDR2 SVGAGI. This CDR3 has 13 residues. Trimming cost V 7 bases and J 5 bases, with 12 bases left between them.

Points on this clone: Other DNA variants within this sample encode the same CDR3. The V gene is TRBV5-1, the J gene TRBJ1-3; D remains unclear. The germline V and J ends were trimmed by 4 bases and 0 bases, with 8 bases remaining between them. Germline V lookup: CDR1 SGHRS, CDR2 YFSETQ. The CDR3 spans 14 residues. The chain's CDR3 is CASSPPGSGNTIYF. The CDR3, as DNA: TGCGCCAGCAGCCCCCCCGGCTCTGGAAACACCATATATTTT.

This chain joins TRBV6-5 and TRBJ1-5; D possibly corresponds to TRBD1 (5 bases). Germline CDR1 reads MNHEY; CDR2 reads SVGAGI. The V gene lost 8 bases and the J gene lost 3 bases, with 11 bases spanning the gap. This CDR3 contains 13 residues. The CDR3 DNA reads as TGTGCCAGCTCTAGACAGCTCAATCAGCCCCAGCATTTT. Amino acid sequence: CASSRQLNQPQHF.

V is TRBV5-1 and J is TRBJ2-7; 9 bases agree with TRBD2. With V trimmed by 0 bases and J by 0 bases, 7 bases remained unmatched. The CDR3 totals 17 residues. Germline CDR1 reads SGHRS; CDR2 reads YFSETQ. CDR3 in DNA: TGCGCCAGCAGCTTGGGCCTCTCAGCGGGGGGCTCCTACGAGCAGTACTTC. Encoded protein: CASSLGLSAGGSYEQYF.

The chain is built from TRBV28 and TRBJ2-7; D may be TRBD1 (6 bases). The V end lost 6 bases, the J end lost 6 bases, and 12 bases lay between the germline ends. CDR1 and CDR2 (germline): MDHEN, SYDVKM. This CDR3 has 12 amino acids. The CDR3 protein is CASSRDIREQYF. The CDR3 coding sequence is TGTGCCAGCAGCCGGGACATTCGCGAGCAGTACTTC.

The CDR3 is CASSETDRWTQYF. The DNA of the CDR3 is TGCGCCAGCAGCGAAACGGACAGGTGGACGCAGTATTTT. The genes are TRBV5-1 and TRBJ2-3, with TRBD1 matching over 7 bases. With 4 bases clipped from V and 9 bases from J, the junction kept 8 bases outside the gene matches. Germline CDR1 is SGHRS and CDR2 is YFSETQ. The CDR3 spans 13 residues. Full variable domain (outside the CDR3, taken from reference TRBV5-1 and TRBJ2-3): KAGVTQTPRYLIKTRGQQVTLSCSPISGHRSVSWYQQTPGQGLQFLFEYFSETQRNKGNFPGRFSGRQFSNSRSEMNVSTLELGDSALYLCASSETDRWTQYFGPGTRLTVL.